The entry below gives a single TCR beta chain sequence along with its context. Its target is unknown. Libraries were prepared by immunoSEQ multiplex PCR; TCRdb keeps only in-frame clonotypes and omits some of them. The sample lists tens of thousands of clones, around 84% occurring once. The sample belongs to a study of T cells after posttransplantation cyclophosphamide. Study conclusions and caveats: TRB overlap between skin or GI tissue T cells and blood was limited. TRB clonality was highly associated with recipient CMV seropositivity and reactivation.

The CDR3 loop spans 15 amino acids. V was clipped by 3 bases and J by 1 base; unmatched bases: 6. Germline CDR1 and CDR2: SGHNT and YYREEE (reference sequence). The specimen was PBMCs. This chain connects TRBV5-4 to TRBJ2-5, with 7 nucleotides matching TRBD1. The clonotype originates from a man aged 30 to 39 with a blood cancer, CMV-positive, and with a related stem cell donor. CDR3: CASSSAWDSQETQYF. The CDR3 DNA follows: TGTGCCAGCAGCTCAGCCTGGGACAGCCAAGAGACCCAGTACTTC.